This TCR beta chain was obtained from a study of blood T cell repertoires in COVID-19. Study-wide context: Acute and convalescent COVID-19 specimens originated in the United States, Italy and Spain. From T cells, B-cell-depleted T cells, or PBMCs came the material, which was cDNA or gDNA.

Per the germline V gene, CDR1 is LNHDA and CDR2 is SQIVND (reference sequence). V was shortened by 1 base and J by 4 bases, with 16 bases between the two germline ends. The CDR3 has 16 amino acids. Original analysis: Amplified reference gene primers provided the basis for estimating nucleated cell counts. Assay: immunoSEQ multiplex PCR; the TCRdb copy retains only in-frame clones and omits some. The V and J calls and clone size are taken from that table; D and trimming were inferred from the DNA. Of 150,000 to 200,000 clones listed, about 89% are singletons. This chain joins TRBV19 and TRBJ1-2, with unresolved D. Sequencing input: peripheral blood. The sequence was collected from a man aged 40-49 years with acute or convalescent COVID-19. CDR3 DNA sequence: TGTGCCAGTAGTATAGGGCAAGCGGGAGATCTCTATGGCTACACCTTC. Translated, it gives CASSIGQAGDLYGYTF.